The clone carrying this T cell receptor beta chain has only one observation. Antigen unknown. The data were taken from a study of shared clonotypes between healthy human individuals. When replicate PCRs were run on sorted subsets, they used approximately 210 ng DNA, approximately 27,000 T cell genomes. Clones were sequenced by immunoSEQ multiplex PCR, and TCRdb holds only the in-frame ones, with some missing. The repertoire holds roughly 2.5 million clones, with over 85% as singletons. The study, taken as a whole, reports: The study found about 5% of naive CD4 clonotypes shared across several donors. Measured sharing among donors was expected to vary with sequencing depth.

CDR1 SGHVS and CDR2 FQNEAQ come from the germline V gene. This CDR3 spans 16 amino acids. The V and J ends lost 4 bases and 8 bases respectively, with 18 bases between them. The source material was naive CD4+ T cells sorted from blood. Subset described: CD45RA+ positively selected. This chain links TRBV7-8 with TRBJ1-6; no reliable D call. This receptor was identified in a man aged 18-30 years in good health. The CDR3 DNA reads as TGTGCCAGCAGCTCCGTGCAAGGGATAATTTATTCACCCCTCCACTTT. Protein: CASSSVQGIIYSPLHF.